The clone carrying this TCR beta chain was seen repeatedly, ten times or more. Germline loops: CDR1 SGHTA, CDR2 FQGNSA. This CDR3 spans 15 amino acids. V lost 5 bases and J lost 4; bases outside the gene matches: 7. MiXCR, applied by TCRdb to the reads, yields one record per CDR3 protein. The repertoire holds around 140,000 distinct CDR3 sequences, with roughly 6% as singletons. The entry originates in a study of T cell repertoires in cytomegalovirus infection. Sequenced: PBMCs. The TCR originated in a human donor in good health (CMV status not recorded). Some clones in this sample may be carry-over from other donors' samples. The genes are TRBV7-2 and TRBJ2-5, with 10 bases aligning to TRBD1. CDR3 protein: CASSRRTGGGETQYF. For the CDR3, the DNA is TGTGCCAGCAGCCGTAGGACAGGGGGTGGAGAGACCCAGTACTTC.